Shown below are 5 T cell receptor beta chains from a single sample sequenced in a study of cytomegalovirus exposure and HLA in healthy donors. PCR amplification relied on 60 Vbeta primers (plus 13 Jbeta primers). TCRdb's table, derived via immunoSEQ multiplex PCR, lists solely in-frame clones and lacks some. The profile shows under 200,000 clones, approximately 84% of them singletons. Material: PBMCs. These receptors all stem from a boy between 2 and 10 years old in good health and CMV-seronegative.

The chain joins TRBV4-2 to TRBJ2-7; the match to TRBD2 covers 10 bases. CDR1 is LGHNA and CDR2 is YNFKEQ in the germline V gene. V dropped 1 base and J dropped 0; count of bases not matched to a gene: 6. CDR3 length: 17 residues. Here the CDR3 DNA reads TGTGCCAGCAGCCAAGGACTAGCGGGTAGGAGCTCCTACGAGCAGTACTTC. Protein sequence: CASSQGLAGRSSYEQYF.

J is TRBJ1-1 and V is TRBV27, with 7 positions matching TRBD1. The CDR3 runs to 15 residues. Germline CDR1 MNHEY, CDR2 SMNVEV (reference sequence). V gave up 6 bases and J gave up 3 bases; unmatched junction bases: 10. In nucleotides, the CDR3 is TGTGCCAGCAGGCGGGAAGACAGGGCATACACTGAAGCTTTCTTT. This encodes CASRREDRAYTEAFF.

The chain carries TRBV14 and TRBJ2-2; tentatively, D is TRBD1 (5 bases). Deletions cut 4 bases from V and 4 bases from J, with 13 bases between. The CDR3 consists of 15 residues. CDR1 is SGHDN, CDR2 FVKESK, per germline. In nucleotides, the CDR3 is TGTGCCAGCAGCCCATTTGACAGACCCACCGGGGAGCTGTTTTTT. Translating gives CASSPFDRPTGELFF.

The J gene is TRBJ1-4, the V gene TRBV28, with 11 bases aligning to TRBD1. Germline values: CDR1 MDHEN, CDR2 SYDVKM. V gave up 4 bases and J gave up 10 bases; unmatched junction bases: 5. This CDR3 is 14 amino acids long. CDR3 sequence: CASSSRDRGGKLFF. The CDR3 DNA reads TGTGCCAGCAGTTCCAGGGACAGGGGGGGAAAACTGTTTTTT.

This chain joins TRBV7-9 and TRBJ1-1; D remains ambiguous. The CDR3 loop spans 13 amino acids. Germline V gene lookup returns CDR1 SEHNR and CDR2 FQNEAQ (reference sequence). V lost 3 bases and J lost 0, with 5 bases in between. The CDR3 nucleotides are TGTGCCAGCAGCTTCGAGATGAACACTGAAGCTTTCTTT. Translated: CASSFEMNTEAFF.